This is a list of T cell receptor beta chains from one sample in a study of vaccination effects on CD4 cells after COVID-19. The antigens of these receptors remain unknown. Only in-frame clones appear in the TCRdb table, and some are missing; sequencing was by immunoSEQ multiplex PCR. The sample lists about 69,000 clones, about 80% occurring once. The sequencing here drew on CD4+ T cells from PBMCs cultured with HCoV-OC43 spike peptides, taken after COVID-19 vaccination. These TCRs come from a human donor who received a COVID-19 vaccine. Each CDR3 is given with its conserved first and last residue. Each record gives: V gene, D gene, clone size, J gene, CDR3 protein, CDR3 DNA. D genes are given only for firm matches. Clone size is shown for a subset of rows, as once, few, many or a class of expanded clone.

v_call: TRBV7-3; d_call: .; clone_size: .; j_call: TRBJ1-6; cdr3_aa: CASSPVSGTPLHF; cdr3_nt: TGTGCCAGCAGCCCTGTTTCGGGGACACCCCTCCACTTT
v_call: TRBV4-1; d_call: TRBD2; clone_size: few; j_call: TRBJ2-3; cdr3_aa: CASSQDPTSGGGDTQYF; cdr3_nt: TGCGCCAGCAGCCAAGATCCGACTAGCGGGGGGGGAGATACGCAGTATTTT
v_call: TRBV5-1; d_call: .; clone_size: .; j_call: TRBJ2-5; cdr3_aa: CASSSSGASTKETQYF; cdr3_nt: TGCGCCAGCAGCTCCTCAGGGGCTAGCACTAAAGAGACCCAGTACTTC
v_call: TRBV9; d_call: TRBD2; clone_size: .; j_call: TRBJ2-4; cdr3_aa: CASSPEMVRGKNIQYF; cdr3_nt: TGTGCCAGCAGCCCCGAGATGGTGCGGGGGAAAAACATTCAGTACTTC
v_call: TRBV2; d_call: .; clone_size: .; j_call: TRBJ1-2; cdr3_aa: CASSALHRGNYGYTF; cdr3_nt: TGTGCCAGCAGTGCCCTACATAGAGGGAACTATGGCTACACCTTC
v_call: TRBV11-3; d_call: TRBD2; clone_size: .; j_call: TRBJ2-5; cdr3_aa: CASSLDRGGEETQYF; cdr3_nt: TGTGCCAGCAGCTTAGACCGGGGGGGGGAAGAGACCCAGTACTTC
v_call: TRBV18; d_call: .; clone_size: .; j_call: TRBJ1-1; cdr3_aa: CASSPREGWAFF; cdr3_nt: TGTGCCAGCTCACCTAGGGAGGGGTGGGCTTTCTTT
v_call: TRBV28; d_call: .; clone_size: .; j_call: TRBJ1-2; cdr3_aa: CARPRTENYGYTF; cdr3_nt: TGTGCCCGCCCCCGGACGGAGAATTATGGCTACACCTTC
v_call: TRBV2; d_call: .; clone_size: .; j_call: TRBJ1-5; cdr3_aa: CASSSSTGQPQHF; cdr3_nt: TGTGCCAGCAGTTCCTCGACCGGTCAGCCCCAGCATTTT
v_call: TRBV7-2; d_call: .; clone_size: .; j_call: TRBJ1-1; cdr3_aa: CASSVGVMNTEAFF; cdr3_nt: TGTGCCAGCAGCGTCGGTGTCATGAACACTGAAGCTTTCTTT
v_call: TRBV5-1; d_call: TRBD1; clone_size: .; j_call: TRBJ1-1; cdr3_aa: CASSAKHRGRTEAFF; cdr3_nt: TGCGCCAGCAGCGCGAAACACAGGGGAAGGACTGAAGCTTTCTTT
v_call: TRBV7-8; d_call: .; clone_size: .; j_call: TRBJ1-5; cdr3_aa: CASTPSWGYSNQPQHF; cdr3_nt: TGTGCCAGCACCCCAAGTTGGGGGTATAGCAATCAGCCCCAGCATTTT
v_call: TRBV27; d_call: TRBD1; clone_size: .; j_call: TRBJ2-3; cdr3_aa: CASSLRTGSTDTQYF; cdr3_nt: TGTGCCAGCAGTTTACGGACAGGGAGCACAGATACGCAGTATTTT
v_call: TRBV27; d_call: .; clone_size: .; j_call: TRBJ1-1; cdr3_aa: CASSPLFLVRDTEAFF; cdr3_nt: TGTGCCAGCAGTCCCCTCTTCCTCGTGAGGGACACTGAAGCTTTCTTT
v_call: TRBV3-1/TRBV3-2; d_call: .; clone_size: once; j_call: TRBJ1-6; cdr3_aa: CASSPRGGRAPLHF; cdr3_nt: TGTGCCAGCAGCCCGAGGGGTGGGAGAGCACCCCTCCACTTT
v_call: TRBV6-1; d_call: TRBD2; clone_size: .; j_call: TRBJ2-2; cdr3_aa: CASSGLTSGGASGELFF; cdr3_nt: TGTGCCAGCAGTGGTCTGACTAGCGGGGGGGCAAGCGGGGAGCTGTTTTTT
v_call: TRBV7-2; d_call: .; clone_size: .; j_call: TRBJ1-2; cdr3_aa: CASSYDSYGYTF; cdr3_nt: TGTGCCAGCAGCTATGACAGTTATGGCTACACCTTC
v_call: TRBV30; d_call: .; clone_size: .; j_call: TRBJ1-5; cdr3_aa: CAWSGTLNQPQHF; cdr3_nt: TGTGCCTGGAGTGGGACACTTAATCAGCCCCAGCATTTT
v_call: TRBV5-3; d_call: .; clone_size: .; j_call: TRBJ1-1; cdr3_aa: CARSSRGLYTEAFF; cdr3_nt: TGTGCCAGAAGCTCCAGGGGATTGTACACTGAAGCTTTCTTT
v_call: TRBV19; d_call: .; clone_size: .; j_call: TRBJ1-1; cdr3_aa: CASSLARSTEAFF; cdr3_nt: TGTGCCAGTAGTCTGGCTCGGAGCACTGAAGCTTTCTTT
v_call: TRBV7-2; d_call: .; clone_size: .; j_call: TRBJ1-1; cdr3_aa: CASSLMLGGDTEAFF; cdr3_nt: TGTGCCAGCAGCTTAATGTTGGGGGGGGACACTGAAGCTTTCTTT
v_call: TRBV21-1; d_call: .; clone_size: .; j_call: TRBJ2-5; cdr3_aa: CASSKTGNLKQTQYF; cdr3_nt: TGTGCCAGCAGCAAAACAGGGAACCTCAAACAGACCCAGTACTTC
v_call: TRBV6-6; d_call: .; clone_size: .; j_call: TRBJ2-2; cdr3_aa: CASSYYSAGTGELFF; cdr3_nt: TGTGCCAGCAGTTACTACAGTGCGGGAACCGGGGAGCTGTTTTTT
v_call: TRBV11-2; d_call: .; clone_size: .; j_call: TRBJ2-3; cdr3_aa: CASSYGSYTQYF; cdr3_nt: TGTGCCAGCAGCTACGGGTCTTATACGCAGTATTTT
v_call: TRBV5-6; d_call: .; clone_size: few; j_call: TRBJ1-3; cdr3_aa: CASSLYGAPGNTIYF; cdr3_nt: TGTGCCAGCAGCTTGTACGGGGCCCCTGGAAACACCATATATTTT
v_call: TRBV28; d_call: TRBD2; clone_size: .; j_call: TRBJ2-3; cdr3_aa: CASSVGLGSGFTDTQYF; cdr3_nt: TGTGCCAGCAGTGTGGGCCTGGGTAGCGGGTTCACAGATACGCAGTATTTT
v_call: TRBV27; d_call: TRBD1; clone_size: .; j_call: TRBJ2-3; cdr3_aa: CASRQDRVGIGTDTQYF; cdr3_nt: TGTGCCAGCAGACAGGACAGGGTCGGGATTGGCACAGATACGCAGTATTTT
v_call: TRBV2; d_call: .; clone_size: once; j_call: TRBJ2-1; cdr3_aa: CASSEQSQPYNEQFF; cdr3_nt: TGTGCCAGCAGTGAACAAAGTCAGCCTTACAATGAGCAGTTCTTC
v_call: TRBV9; d_call: .; clone_size: .; j_call: TRBJ2-2; cdr3_aa: CASSVVSGTGELFF; cdr3_nt: TGTGCCAGCAGCGTAGTATCTGGGACCGGGGAGCTGTTTTTT
v_call: TRBV6-2/TRBV6-3; d_call: .; clone_size: .; j_call: TRBJ2-3; cdr3_aa: CASSPTWDIKQYF; cdr3_nt: TGTGCCAGCAGTCCCACGTGGGACATAAAGCAGTATTTT
v_call: TRBV5-1; d_call: .; clone_size: .; j_call: TRBJ1-2; cdr3_aa: CASATGASINYGYTF; cdr3_nt: TGCGCCAGCGCAACCGGGGCCTCCATAAACTATGGCTACACCTTC
v_call: TRBV15; d_call: .; clone_size: .; j_call: TRBJ2-1; cdr3_aa: CATSRDPGQSYNEQFF; cdr3_nt: TGTGCCACCAGCAGAGACCCGGGACAATCCTACAATGAGCAGTTCTTC
v_call: TRBV5-1; d_call: .; clone_size: .; j_call: TRBJ2-5; cdr3_aa: CASSLESAGPSYF; cdr3_nt: TGCGCCAGCAGCTTGGAGTCGGCGGGTCCCTCGTACTTC
v_call: TRBV5-4; d_call: TRBD1; clone_size: .; j_call: TRBJ2-2; cdr3_aa: CASSSGQGTGELFF; cdr3_nt: TGTGCCAGCAGCTCGGGACAGGGTACCGGGGAGCTGTTTTTT